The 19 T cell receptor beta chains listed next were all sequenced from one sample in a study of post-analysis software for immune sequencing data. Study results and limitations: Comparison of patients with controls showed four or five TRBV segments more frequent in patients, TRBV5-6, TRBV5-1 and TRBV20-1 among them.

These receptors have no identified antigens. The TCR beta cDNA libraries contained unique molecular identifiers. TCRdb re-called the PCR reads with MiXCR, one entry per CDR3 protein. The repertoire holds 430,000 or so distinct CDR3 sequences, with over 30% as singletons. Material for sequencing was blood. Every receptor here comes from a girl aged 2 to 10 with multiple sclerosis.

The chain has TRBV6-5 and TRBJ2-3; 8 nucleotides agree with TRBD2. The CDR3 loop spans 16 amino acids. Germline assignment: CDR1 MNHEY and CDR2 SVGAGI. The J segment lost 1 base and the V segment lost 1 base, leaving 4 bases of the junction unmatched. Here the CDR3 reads CASSYFPGGGTDTQYF. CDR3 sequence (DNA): TGTGCCAGCAGTTACTTTCCGGGAGGGGGCACAGATACGCAGTATTTT.

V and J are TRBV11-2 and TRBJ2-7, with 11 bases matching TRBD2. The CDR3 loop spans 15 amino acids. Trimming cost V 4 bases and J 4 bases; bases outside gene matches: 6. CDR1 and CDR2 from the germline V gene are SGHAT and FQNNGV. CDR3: CASSSYSGRAYEQYF. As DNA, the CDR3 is TGTGCCAGCAGCTCCTATAGCGGGAGGGCTTACGAGCAGTACTTC.

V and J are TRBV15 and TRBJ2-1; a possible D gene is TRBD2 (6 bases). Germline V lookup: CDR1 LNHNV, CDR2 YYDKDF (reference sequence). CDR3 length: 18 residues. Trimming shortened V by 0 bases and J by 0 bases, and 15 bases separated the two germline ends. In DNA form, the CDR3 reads TGTGCCACCAGCAGAGATAAGGGGAGGCCCCTCTCCTACAATGAGCAGTTCTTC. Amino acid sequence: CATSRDKGRPLSYNEQFF.

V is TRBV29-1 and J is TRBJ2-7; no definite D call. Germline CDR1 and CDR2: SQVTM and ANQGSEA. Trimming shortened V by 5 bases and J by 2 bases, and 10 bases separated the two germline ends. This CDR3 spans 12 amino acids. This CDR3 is CSVSGRTYEQYF. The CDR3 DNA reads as TGCAGCGTTTCGGGCAGGACCTACGAGCAGTACTTC.

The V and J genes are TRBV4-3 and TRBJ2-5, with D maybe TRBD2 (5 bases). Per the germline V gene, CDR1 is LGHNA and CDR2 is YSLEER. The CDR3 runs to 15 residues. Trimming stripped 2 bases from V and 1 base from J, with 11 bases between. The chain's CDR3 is CASSQNRGSQETQYF. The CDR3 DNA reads TGCGCCAGCAGCCAAAATAGAGGGAGCCAAGAGACCCAGTACTTC.

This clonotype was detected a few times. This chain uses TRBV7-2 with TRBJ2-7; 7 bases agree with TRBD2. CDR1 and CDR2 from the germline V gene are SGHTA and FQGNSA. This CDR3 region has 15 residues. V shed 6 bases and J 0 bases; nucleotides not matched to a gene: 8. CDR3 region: CASSRQASGSYEQYF. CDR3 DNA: TGTGCCAGCAGTCGCCAGGCTAGCGGCTCCTACGAGCAGTACTTC.

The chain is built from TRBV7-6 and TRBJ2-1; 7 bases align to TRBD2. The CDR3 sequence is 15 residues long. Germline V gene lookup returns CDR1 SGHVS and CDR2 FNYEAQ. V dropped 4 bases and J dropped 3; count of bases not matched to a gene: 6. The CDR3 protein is CASSSDGGNYNEQFF. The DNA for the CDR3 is TGTGCCAGCAGCTCCGACGGGGGGAACTACAATGAGCAGTTCTTC.

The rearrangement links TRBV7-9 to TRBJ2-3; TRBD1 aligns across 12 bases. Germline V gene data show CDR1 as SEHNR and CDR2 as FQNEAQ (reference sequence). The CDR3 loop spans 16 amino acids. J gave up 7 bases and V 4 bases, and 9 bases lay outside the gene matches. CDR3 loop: CASSYYGTGGNYTQYF. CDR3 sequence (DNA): TGTGCCAGCAGCTACTACGGGACAGGGGGCAATTATACGCAGTATTTT.

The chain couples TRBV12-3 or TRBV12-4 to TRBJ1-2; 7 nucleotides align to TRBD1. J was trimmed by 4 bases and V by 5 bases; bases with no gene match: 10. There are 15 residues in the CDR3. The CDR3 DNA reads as TGTGCCAGCAGTCGCAGGGGGGCTAGGTCCTATGGCTACACCTTC. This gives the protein CASSRRGARSYGYTF.

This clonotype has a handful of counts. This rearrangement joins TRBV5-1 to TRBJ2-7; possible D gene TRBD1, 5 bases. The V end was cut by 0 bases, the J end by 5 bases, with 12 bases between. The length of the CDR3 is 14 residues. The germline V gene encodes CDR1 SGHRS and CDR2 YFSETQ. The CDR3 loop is CASSLAQGWDEQYF. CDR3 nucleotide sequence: TGCGCCAGCAGCTTGGCCCAGGGCTGGGACGAGCAGTACTTC.

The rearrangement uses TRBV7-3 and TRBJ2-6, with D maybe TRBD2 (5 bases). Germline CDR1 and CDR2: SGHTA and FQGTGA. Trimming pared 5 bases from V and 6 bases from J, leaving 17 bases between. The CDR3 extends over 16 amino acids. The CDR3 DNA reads TGTGCCAGCAGCCAAAGAGACGGAGGAGTGGCCAACGTCCTGACTTTC. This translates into CASSQRDGGVANVLTF.

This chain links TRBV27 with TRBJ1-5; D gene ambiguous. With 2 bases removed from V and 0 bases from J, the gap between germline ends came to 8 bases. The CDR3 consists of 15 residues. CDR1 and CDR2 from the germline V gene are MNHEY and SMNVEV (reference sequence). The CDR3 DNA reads TGTGCCAGCAGTTTACAGGCAATTAGCAATCAGCCCCAGCATTTT. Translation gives CASSLQAISNQPQHF.

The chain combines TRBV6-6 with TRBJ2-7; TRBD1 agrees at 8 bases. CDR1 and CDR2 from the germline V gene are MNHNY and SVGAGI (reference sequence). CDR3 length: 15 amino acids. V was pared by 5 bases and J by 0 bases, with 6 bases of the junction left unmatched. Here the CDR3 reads CASSHAGQVSYEQYF. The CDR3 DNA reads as TGTGCCAGCAGTCACGCGGGACAGGTCTCCTACGAGCAGTACTTC.

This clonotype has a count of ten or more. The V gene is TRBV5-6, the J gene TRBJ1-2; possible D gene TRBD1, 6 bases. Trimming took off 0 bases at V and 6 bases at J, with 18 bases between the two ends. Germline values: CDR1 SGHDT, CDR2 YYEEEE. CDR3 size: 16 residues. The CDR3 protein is CASSLGLTGSGNGYTF. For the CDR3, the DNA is TGTGCCAGCAGCTTGGGGTTGACAGGTTCAGGAAATGGCTACACCTTC.

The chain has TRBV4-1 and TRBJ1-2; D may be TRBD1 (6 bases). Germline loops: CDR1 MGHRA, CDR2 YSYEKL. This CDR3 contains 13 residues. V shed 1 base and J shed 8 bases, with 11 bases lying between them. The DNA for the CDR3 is TGCGCCAGCAGCCAAGCCGGGGGCGCCGGCTACACCTTC. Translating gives CASSQAGGAGYTF.

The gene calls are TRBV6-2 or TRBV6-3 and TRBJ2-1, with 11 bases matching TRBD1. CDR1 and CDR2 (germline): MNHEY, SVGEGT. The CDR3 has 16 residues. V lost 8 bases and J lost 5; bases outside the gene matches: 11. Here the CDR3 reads CASHFPGQGENNEQFF. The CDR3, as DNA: TGTGCCAGCCACTTTCCGGGACAGGGGGAAAACAATGAGCAGTTCTTC.

CDR3 protein: CASGLGQTTDTQYF. The CDR3 DNA reads as TGTGCTAGTGGTTTGGGACAGACCACAGATACGCAGTATTTT. The chain recombines TRBV12-5 with TRBJ2-3; D might be TRBD1 (5 bases). Per the germline V gene, CDR1 is LGHNT and CDR2 is FRNRAP. Trimming shortened V by 1 base and J by 2 bases, and 7 bases separated the two germline ends. This CDR3 spans 14 amino acids.

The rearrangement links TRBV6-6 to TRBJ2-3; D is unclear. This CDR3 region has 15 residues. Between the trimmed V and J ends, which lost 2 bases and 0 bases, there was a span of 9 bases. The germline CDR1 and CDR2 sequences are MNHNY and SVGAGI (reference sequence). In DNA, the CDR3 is TGTGCCAGCAGTTACGTCGGCGGTAGCACAGATACGCAGTATTTT. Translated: CASSYVGGSTDTQYF.

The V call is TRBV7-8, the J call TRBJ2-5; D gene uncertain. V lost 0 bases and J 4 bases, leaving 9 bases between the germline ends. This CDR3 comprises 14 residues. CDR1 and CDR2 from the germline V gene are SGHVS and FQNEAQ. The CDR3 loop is CASSLAGEIETQYF. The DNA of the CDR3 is TGTGCCAGCAGCTTAGCTGGGGAAATAGAGACCCAGTACTTC.